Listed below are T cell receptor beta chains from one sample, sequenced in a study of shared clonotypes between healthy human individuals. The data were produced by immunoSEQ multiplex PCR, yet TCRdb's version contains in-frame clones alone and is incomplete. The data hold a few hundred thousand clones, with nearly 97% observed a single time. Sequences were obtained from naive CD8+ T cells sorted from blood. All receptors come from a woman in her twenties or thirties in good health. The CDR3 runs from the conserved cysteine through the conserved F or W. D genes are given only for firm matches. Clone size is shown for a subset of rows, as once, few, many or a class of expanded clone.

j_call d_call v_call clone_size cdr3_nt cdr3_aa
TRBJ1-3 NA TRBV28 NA TGTGCCAGCAGTTTGTTGAAGGGATCAGGAAACACCATATATTTT CASSLLKGSGNTIYF
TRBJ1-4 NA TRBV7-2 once TGTGCCAGCAGTCCCGACTCATCAACTAATGAAAAACTGTTTTTT CASSPDSSTNEKLFF
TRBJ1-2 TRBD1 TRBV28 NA TGTGCCAGCAGCCCAGGACCGACAGGGGGCGATGGCTACACCTTC CASSPGPTGGDGYTF
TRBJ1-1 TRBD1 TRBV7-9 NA TGTGCCAGCAGCGGAAGGGACAGTATGAACACTGAAGCTTTCTTT CASSGRDSMNTEAFF
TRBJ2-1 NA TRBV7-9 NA TGTGCCAGCAGCTTAACTAACTACAATGAGCAGTTCTTC CASSLTNYNEQFF
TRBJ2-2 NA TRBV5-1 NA TGCGCCAGCAGCTTGAGTGCGGACCGTCTCGGGGAGCTGTTTTTT CASSLSADRLGELFF
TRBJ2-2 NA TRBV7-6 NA TGTGCCAGCAGCCGTGACAGGCCTCGGTCCCAGTACACCGGGGAGCTGTTTTTT CASSRDRPRSQYTGELFF
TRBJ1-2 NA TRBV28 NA TGTGCCAGCAGTGCCCCGGTGGGAGACTATGGCTACACCTTC CASSAPVGDYGYTF
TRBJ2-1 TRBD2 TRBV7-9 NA TGTGCCAGCAGTCCTTACCAGCGGGATTTGCATGAGCAGTTCTTC CASSPYQRDLHEQFF
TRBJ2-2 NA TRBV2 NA TGTGCCAGCAATCGGGGCACCGGGGAGCTGTTTTTT CASNRGTGELFF
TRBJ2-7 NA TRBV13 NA TGTGCCAGCAGCCCCGCCCGACAGTCCTACGAGCAGTACTTC CASSPARQSYEQYF
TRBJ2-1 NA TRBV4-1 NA TGCGCCAGCAGAAGGCCGGGTACCTCCTACAATGAGCAGTTCTTC CASRRPGTSYNEQFF
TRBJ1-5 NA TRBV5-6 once TGTGCCAGCAGCTTGTGGGGTCAGCCCCAGCATTTT CASSLWGQPQHF
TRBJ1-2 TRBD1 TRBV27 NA TGTGCCAGCAGTCCGGACAGGGCGGATGGCTACACCTTC CASSPDRADGYTF
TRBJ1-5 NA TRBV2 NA TGTGCCAGCAGTGGGGGGGAGAGCAATCAGCCCCAGCATTTT CASSGGESNQPQHF
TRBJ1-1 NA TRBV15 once TGTGCCACCAGTCCGGAGAATAGGAACACTGAAGCTTTCTTT CATSPENRNTEAFF
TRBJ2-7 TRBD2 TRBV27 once TGTGCCAGCAGTTTAGCCGGGACTATACCGACCGAGCAGTACTTC CASSLAGTIPTEQYF
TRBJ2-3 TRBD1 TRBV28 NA TGTGCCAGCAGCAGGGGGTCCGATACGCAGTATTTT CASSRGSDTQYF
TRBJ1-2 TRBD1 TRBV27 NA TGTGCCAGCAGGTGGGGGGGGACAGACTATGGCTACACCTTC CASRWGGTDYGYTF
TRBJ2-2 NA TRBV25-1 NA TGTGCCAGCAGTGAGTCCACCTCCACCGGGGAGCTGTTTTTT CASSESTSTGELFF
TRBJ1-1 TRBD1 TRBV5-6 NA TGTGCCAGCAGCTTACAGGGGATGGGGAACACTGAAGCTTTCTTT CASSLQGMGNTEAFF
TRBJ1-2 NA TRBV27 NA TGTGCCAGCAGTCCAGGGACGTATGGCTACACCTTC CASSPGTYGYTF
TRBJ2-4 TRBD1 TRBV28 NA TGTGCCAGCAGTTACAGACAGGGGGTCAACATTCAGTACTTC CASSYRQGVNIQYF
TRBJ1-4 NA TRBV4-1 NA TGCGCCAGCAGCCAAGTCTTCGAAAAACTGTTTTTT CASSQVFEKLFF
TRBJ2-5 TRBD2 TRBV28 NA TGTGCCAGCAGTCCATTCCAGGGACTAGCGGAGGTGGAGACCCAGTACTTC CASSPFQGLAEVETQYF
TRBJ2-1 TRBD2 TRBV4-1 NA TGCGCCAGCAGCCTCACTAGCGGGAGCTCCTACAATGAGCAGTTCTTC CASSLTSGSSYNEQFF
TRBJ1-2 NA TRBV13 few TGTGCCAGCAGCCTAGGAAGGAACTATGGCTACACCTTC CASSLGRNYGYTF
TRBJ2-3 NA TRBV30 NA TGTGCCTGGAAGCATACGAATACGCAGTATTTT CAWKHTNTQYF
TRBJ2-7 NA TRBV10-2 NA TGCGCCAGCAGTGAGGGCGCCGAGCAGTACTTC CASSEGAEQYF
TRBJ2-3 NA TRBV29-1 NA TGCAGCACCCCCATAAGGGGGGTCCTCACAGATACGCAGTATTTT CSTPIRGVLTDTQYF
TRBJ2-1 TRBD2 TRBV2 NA TGTGCCAGCAGTTTGACTAGCGGGACGGGTGATGAGCAGTTCTTC CASSLTSGTGDEQFF
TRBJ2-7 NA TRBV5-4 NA TGTGCCAGCAGCCCAAGCCTTCTGGGGGGGCCCGAGCAGTACTTC CASSPSLLGGPEQYF
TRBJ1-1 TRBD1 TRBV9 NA TGTGCCAGCAGCACCGCGGACAGGGTAGGAACTGAAGCTTTCTTT CASSTADRVGTEAFF